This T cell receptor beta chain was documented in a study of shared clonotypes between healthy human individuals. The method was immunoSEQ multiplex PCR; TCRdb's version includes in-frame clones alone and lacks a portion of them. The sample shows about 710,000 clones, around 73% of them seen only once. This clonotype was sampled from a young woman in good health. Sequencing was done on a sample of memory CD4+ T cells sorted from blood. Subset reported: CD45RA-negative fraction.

The CDR3 here is CASSIRLAGGPYEQYF. In DNA form, the CDR3 reads TGTGCCAGTAGTATTAGGCTAGCGGGAGGGCCCTACGAGCAGTACTTC. The V call is TRBV19, the J call TRBJ2-7; 12 bases are shared with TRBD2. Germline assignment: CDR1 LNHDA and CDR2 SQIVND (reference sequence). The CDR3 has 16 amino acids. The junction had 5 bases not matched to a gene; V was cut back by 3 bases and J by 2 bases. The full variable domain, its missing parts supplied by reference TRBV19 and TRBJ2-7, is DGGITQSPKYLFRKEGQNVTLSCEQNLNHDAMYWYRQDPGQGLRLIYYSQIVNDFQKGDIAEGYSVSREKKESFPLTVTSAQKNPTAFYLCASSIRLAGGPYEQYFGPGTRLTVT.